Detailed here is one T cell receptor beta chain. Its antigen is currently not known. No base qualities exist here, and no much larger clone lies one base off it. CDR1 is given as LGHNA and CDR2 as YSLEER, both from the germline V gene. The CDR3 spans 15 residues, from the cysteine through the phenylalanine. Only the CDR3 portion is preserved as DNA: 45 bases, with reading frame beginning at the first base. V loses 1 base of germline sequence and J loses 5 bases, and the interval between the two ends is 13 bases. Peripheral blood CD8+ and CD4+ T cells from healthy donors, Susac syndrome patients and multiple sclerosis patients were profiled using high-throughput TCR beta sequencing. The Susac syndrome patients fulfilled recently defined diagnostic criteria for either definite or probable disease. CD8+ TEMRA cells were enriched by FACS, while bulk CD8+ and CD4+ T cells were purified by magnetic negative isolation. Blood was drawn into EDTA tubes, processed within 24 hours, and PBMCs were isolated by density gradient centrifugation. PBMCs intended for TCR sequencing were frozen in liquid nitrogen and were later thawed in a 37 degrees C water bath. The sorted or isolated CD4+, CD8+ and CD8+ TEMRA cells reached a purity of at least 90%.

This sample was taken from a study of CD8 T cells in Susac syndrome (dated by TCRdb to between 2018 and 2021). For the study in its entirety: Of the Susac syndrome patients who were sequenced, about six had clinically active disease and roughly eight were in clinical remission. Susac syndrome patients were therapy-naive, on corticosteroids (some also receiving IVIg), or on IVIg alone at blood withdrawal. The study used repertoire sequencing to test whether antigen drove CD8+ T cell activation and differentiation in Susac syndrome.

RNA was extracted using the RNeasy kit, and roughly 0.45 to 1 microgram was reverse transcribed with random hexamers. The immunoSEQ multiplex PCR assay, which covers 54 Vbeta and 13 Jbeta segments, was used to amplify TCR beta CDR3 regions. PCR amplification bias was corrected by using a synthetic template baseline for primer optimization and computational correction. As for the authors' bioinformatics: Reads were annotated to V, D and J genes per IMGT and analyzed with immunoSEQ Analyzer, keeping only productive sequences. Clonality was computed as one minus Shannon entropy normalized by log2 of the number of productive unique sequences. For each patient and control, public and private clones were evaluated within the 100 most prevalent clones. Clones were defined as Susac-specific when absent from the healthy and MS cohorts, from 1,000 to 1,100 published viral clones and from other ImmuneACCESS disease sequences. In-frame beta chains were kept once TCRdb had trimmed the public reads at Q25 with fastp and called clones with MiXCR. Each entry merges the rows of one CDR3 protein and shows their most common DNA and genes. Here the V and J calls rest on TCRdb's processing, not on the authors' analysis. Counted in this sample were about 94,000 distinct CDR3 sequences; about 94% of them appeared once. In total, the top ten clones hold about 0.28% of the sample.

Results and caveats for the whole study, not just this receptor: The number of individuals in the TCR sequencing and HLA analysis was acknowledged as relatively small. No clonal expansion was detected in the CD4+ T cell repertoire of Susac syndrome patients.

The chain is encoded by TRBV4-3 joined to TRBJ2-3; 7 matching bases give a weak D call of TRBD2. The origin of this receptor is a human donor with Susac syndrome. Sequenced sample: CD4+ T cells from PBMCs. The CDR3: CASSQAGGRGDTQYF. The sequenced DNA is TGCGCCAGCAGCCAAGCGGGGGGCCGAGGAGATACGCAGTATTTT.